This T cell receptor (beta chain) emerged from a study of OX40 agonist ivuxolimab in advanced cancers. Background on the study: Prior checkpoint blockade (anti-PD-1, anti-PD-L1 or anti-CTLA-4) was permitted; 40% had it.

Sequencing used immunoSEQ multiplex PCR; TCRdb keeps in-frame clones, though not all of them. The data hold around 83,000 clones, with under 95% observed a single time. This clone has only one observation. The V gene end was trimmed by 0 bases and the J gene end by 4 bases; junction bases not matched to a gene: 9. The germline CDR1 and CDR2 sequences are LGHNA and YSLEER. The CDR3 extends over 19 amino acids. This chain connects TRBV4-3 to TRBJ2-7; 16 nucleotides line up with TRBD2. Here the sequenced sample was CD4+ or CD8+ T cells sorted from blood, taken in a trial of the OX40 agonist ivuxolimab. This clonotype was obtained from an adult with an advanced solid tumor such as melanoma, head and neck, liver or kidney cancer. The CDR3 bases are TGCGCCAGCAGCCAAGAGGGGACTAGCGGGAGGGCCCTCGGGTACGAGCAGTACTTC. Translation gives CASSQEGTSGRALGYEQYF.